The present T cell receptor (beta chain) was sequenced within a study of blood T cells in healthy people across ages. Points from the study as a whole: Long-lived donors had more naive CD4+ cells and higher diversity than aged donors.

Total RNA amounts of at least 5.5 micrograms were extracted per sample. The germline CDR1 and CDR2 sequences are ENHRY and SYGVKD. V was clipped by 6 bases and J by 9 bases; unmatched bases: 6. The CDR3 is 14 amino acids. This clonotype was detected only a few times. What it recognizes is unknown. Alongside a J-beta primer mix, a sample-barcoded 5' primer served in a second PCR lasting about 7 to 11 cycles. Each CDR3 protein gets one entry after TCRdb re-called the 5' RACE reads with MiXCR. Seen here are roughly 800,000 distinct CDR3 sequences, roughly 60% observed once, and the top ten hold roughly 22%.

This rearrangement joins TRBV10-3 to TRBJ1-6, with 9 bases lining up with TRBD1. The sample consisted of blood. The TCR comes from a man younger than 40 in good health. The CDR3 loop reads CAIRPTGGVSPLHF. CDR3 coding DNA: TGTGCCATCAGACCGACAGGGGGAGTTTCACCCCTCCACTTT.